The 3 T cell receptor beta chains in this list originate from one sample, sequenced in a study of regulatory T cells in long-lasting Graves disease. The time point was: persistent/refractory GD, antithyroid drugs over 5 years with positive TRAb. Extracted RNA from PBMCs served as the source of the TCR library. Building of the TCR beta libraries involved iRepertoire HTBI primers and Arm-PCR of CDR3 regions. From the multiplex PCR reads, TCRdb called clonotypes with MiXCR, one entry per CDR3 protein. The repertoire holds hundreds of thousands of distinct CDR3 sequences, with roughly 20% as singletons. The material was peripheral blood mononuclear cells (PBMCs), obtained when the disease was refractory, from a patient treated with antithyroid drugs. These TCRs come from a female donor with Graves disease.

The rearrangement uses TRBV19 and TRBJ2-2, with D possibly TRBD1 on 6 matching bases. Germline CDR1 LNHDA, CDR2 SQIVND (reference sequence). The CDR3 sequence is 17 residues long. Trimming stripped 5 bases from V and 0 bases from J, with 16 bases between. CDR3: CASSAGSGAANTGELFF. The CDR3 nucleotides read TGTGCCAGTAGTGCCGGTTCAGGGGCCGCGAACACCGGGGAGCTGTTTTTT.

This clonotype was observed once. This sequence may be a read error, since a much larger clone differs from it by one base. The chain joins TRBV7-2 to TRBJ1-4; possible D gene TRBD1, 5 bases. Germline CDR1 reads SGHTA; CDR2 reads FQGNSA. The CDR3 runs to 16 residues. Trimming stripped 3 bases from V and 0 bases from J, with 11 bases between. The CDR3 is CASSFRDPTTNEKLFF. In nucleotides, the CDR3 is TGTGCCAGCAGCTTCAGGGATCCCACAACTAATGAAAAACTGTTTTTT.

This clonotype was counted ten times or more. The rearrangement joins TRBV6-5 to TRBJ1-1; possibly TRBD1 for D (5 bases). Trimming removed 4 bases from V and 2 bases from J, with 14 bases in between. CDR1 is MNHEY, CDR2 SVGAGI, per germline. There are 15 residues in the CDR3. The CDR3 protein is CASSSAGSVNTEAFF. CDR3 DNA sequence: TGTGCCAGCAGTTCCGCAGGGTCGGTTAACACTGAAGCTTTCTTT.